This T cell receptor beta chain was recorded in a study of T cell changes during pregnancy in multiple sclerosis. V shed 4 bases and J shed 0 bases, with 3 bases lying between them. The CDR3 length is 12 residues. Germline V gives CDR1 SNHLY, CDR2 FYNNEI. This table comes from immunoSEQ multiplex PCR, and its TCRdb copy is limited to in-frame clones, with some not included. The repertoire includes tens of thousands of clones, roughly 91% of them detected once, and more than 0.8% sits in the top ten. The specimen was peripheral blood, collected in the first trimester of pregnancy. The sequence was obtained from a female donor with multiple sclerosis, enrolled in a pregnancy study. This chain joins TRBV2 and TRBJ1-1; D remains unclear. CDR3 in DNA: TGTGCCAGCAGTGGTATGAACACTGAAGCTTTCTTT. It translates to CASSGMNTEAFF.